This TCR beta chain comes out of a study of T cell responses to AZD1222 COVID-19 vaccine (dated by TCRdb to about 2021). With respect to the entire study: AZD1222 recipients with second doses at about 4 weeks or about 12 weeks were pooled, because spike-specific TCR depth and breadth did not differ between schedules. TCR sequencing covered 230 to 250 trial participants: 207 given two doses of AZD1222 and 26 given two doses of MenACWY control vaccine. Enrollment into the trials was organized by age into subgroups of 18-55, 56-69 and 70-plus years, and those subgroups contained roughly 150, 30 and 60 TCR-sequenced participants, respectively.

CDR3 length: 12 amino acids, cysteine to phenylalanine. Only the CDR3 part of the read is kept: 36 bases, read in frame from the first base. The junction shows trimming of 3 bases on V and 6 bases on J, and the gene matches do not reach 1 base of it. The germline V gene encodes CDR1 MRHNA and CDR2 SNTAGT. In regard to this clone: This clone's antigen is unknown. No qualities accompany the bases; no much larger clone lies one base away.

Findings and caveats that apply to the study as a whole: Nearly half of unique spike-specific TCRs reportedly recognized epitopes outside regions mutated in the B.1.351 and B.1.1.7 variants. Vaccine-associated CD4 TCRs spanned the whole spike protein, with dominant responses in regions 160-218 and 743-854. After two AZD1222 doses, spike-specific TCR breadth and depth were significantly higher than at day 0 and than in MenACWY recipients. Because no samples from the day 14 peak response were available, repertoires could be characterized only after the peak T cell response. In the small 56-69-year group, the increase in depth fell short of significance, most likely because of low power. Participants were mostly white British, with more females than males. The authors suggested clonal diversity may have been underestimated. Only 5 to 7 AZD1222 recipients were SARS-CoV-2 seropositive at baseline, limiting conclusions about previously exposed vaccinees.

The CDR3 regions of human TCRbeta chains were analyzed by immunosequencing. The study's own analysis went as follows. Repertoire TCRs were checked for matches against a reference library of SARS-CoV-2-specific TCRs that had been generated using the MIRA antigen-specificity platform. Breadth meant the fraction of unique TCRs that were SARS-CoV-2-associated, whereas depth meant the fraction of total T cells that were SARS-CoV-2-associated. Using the MIRA data, each spike-specific TCR was mapped to the spike region that the TCR reacts to and placed in a CD4 or CD8 class. Log10-transformed breadth and depth values were compared by one-way ANOVA with Sidak's multiple comparisons tests. TCRdb carries this immuneACCESS record with in-frame sequences only. Its versions omit some clonotypes, under half of them owing to an unresolved V gene in the studies checked, with the rest unexplained. V, J and clone size are taken as reported in that table, and D and trimming were inferred from the DNA itself. For this sample there are about 72,000 clones; roughly 91% appear just once. Jointly, the top ten make up less than 25% of the sample.

The time point label, as the study defines it: baseline before first vaccination. Vaccinee samples came from UK trials COV001 and COV002, including a single-blind randomized controlled phase 2/3 trial of AZD1222 (ChAdOx1 nCoV-19) in healthy adults. Trial participant PBMC samples were collected at day 0 and day 28 after the second dose for TCRbeta chain sequencing. This chain joins TRBV6-4 to TRBJ2-7; the central 8 bases match TRBD1. This clonotype was obtained from an adult in good health. Specimen: peripheral blood, collected on day 0 of AZD1222 vaccination. The CDR3 is CASSEGTGEQYF. The bases read TGTGCCAGCAGTGAGGGGACAGGCGAGCAGTACTTC.